This T cell receptor beta chain comes out of a study of blood T cell repertoires in COVID-19. In the original analysis: By means of reference gene primer amplification, nucleated cell counts were estimated. Sequencing used immunoSEQ multiplex PCR; TCRdb keeps in-frame clones, though not all of them. That table gives V, J and clone size, and the DNA gave D and trimming. The sample consists of under 350,000 clones, just over 85% of them appearing once. Germline CDR1 is SGHTA and CDR2 is FQGNSA. The CDR3 has 15 residues. Trimming left V 1 base short and J 7 bases short, with 13 bases between. Participant age was roughly 18 to 90 years, and participants resided in approximately 24 US areas. Membership in each cohort depended on participant-reported clinical history.

Sequences were obtained from PBMCs or T cells enriched from blood (not recorded which). The TCR was taken from a woman in her thirties or forties with acute COVID-19. The chain recombines TRBV7-2 with TRBJ1-4; no firm D call. Here the CDR3 reads CASSLGPGSGEKLFF. The CDR3, as DNA: TGTGCCAGCAGCTTAGGGCCGGGAAGTGGTGAAAAACTGTTTTTT. The complete variable domain, with remaining parts taken from reference TRBV7-2 and TRBJ1-4, reads GAGVSQSPSNKVTEKGKDVELRCDPISGHTALYWYRQSLGQGLEFLIYFQGNSAPDKSGLPSDRFSAERTGGSVSTLTIQRTQQEDSAVYLCASSLGPGSGEKLFFGSGTQLSVL.